These 17 T cell receptor beta chains originate from one sample sequenced in a study of naive and memory T cell subsets. Whole-study results and caveats: A few larger clonotypes appeared in naive repertoires, especially CD8, possibly memory cells re-expressing CD45RA.

These receptors' targets are unknown. An equimolar mix of two oligonucleotides served as the beta constant-region primer for TRBC1 and TRBC2. Ligated cDNA was amplified by four rounds of PCR with nested alpha and beta constant-region primers and SP2. MiXCR, run by TCRdb on the UMI-ligation and nested PCR reads, gives a single entry per CDR3 protein. The sample includes 120,000 to 150,000 distinct CDR3 sequences, 22% of them seen just once. Sequenced: naive CD4+ T cells from blood. The receptors come from a human donor in good health.

This clonotype was seen a few times. This chain connects TRBV5-6 to TRBJ2-1; no clear D gene. V gave up 1 base and J gave up 0 bases, with 11 bases separating them. The CDR3 spans 16 residues. Germline V CDR1 and CDR2: SGHDT, YYEEEE. The CDR3 sequence is CASSLHGGSSYNEQFF. The DNA for the CDR3 is TGTGCCAGCAGCTTGCACGGCGGTAGCTCCTACAATGAGCAGTTCTTC.

This clonotype was counted a few times. CDR3 loop: CASGLAGGTGANVLTF. CDR3 bases: TGTGCTAGTGGTTTGGCGGGGGGGACTGGGGCCAACGTCCTGACTTTC. This sequence joins TRBV12-5 and TRBJ2-6, with 8 positions matching TRBD2. The germline V gene has CDR1 LGHNT and CDR2 FRNRAP. Trimming at V came to 1 base and at J to 2 bases, leaving 1 base not matched to a gene. The CDR3 has 16 residues.

V usage is TRBV14 and J usage is TRBJ1-1; D may be TRBD1 (5 bases). V was clipped by 1 base and J by 5 bases, with 11 bases between them. Germline V CDR1 and CDR2: SGHDN, FVKESK. This CDR3 has 14 residues. The CDR3 spells CASSQGRGRTEAFF. For the CDR3, the DNA is TGTGCCAGCAGCCAAGGCCGGGGACGTACTGAAGCTTTCTTT.

In its sample, this clonotype was seen many times. This rearrangement joins TRBV28 to TRBJ2-5; D is ambiguous. Trimming left V 8 bases short and J 5 bases short, with 12 bases between. The CDR3 is 12 amino acids. CDR1 and CDR2 from the germline V gene are MDHEN and SYDVKM. As DNA, the CDR3 is TGTGCCAGCGGTGCGAGAGGCGAGACCCAGTACTTC. It yields the protein CASGARGETQYF.

The DNA of the CDR3 is TGTGCCAGCAGGGGCCCGCTAGGGGGGGGCACAGATACGCAGTATTTT. Its protein product is CASRGPLGGGTDTQYF. V and J are TRBV27 and TRBJ2-3; D may be TRBD2 (7 bases). V lost 6 bases and J lost 1, with 17 bases in between. CDR1 is MNHEY, CDR2 SMNVEV, per germline (reference sequence). This CDR3 is 16 amino acids long.

This clonotype occurred a few times. The rearrangement links TRBV10-3 to TRBJ2-7, with D possibly being TRBD1 (6 bases). CDR3 size: 14 residues. Trimming removed 5 bases from V and 3 bases from J, with 14 bases in between. Germline V lookup: CDR1 ENHRY, CDR2 SYGVKD. The CDR3 DNA reads as TGTGCCATCAGTCCCGGGACACCTATCTACGAGCAGTACTTC. Translation gives CAISPGTPIYEQYF.

This chain joins TRBV28 and TRBJ2-7; D is possibly TRBD2 (6 bases). The V gene's germline CDR1 is MDHEN and CDR2 SYDVKM. The CDR3 spans 16 residues. Trimming shortened V by 2 bases and J by 0 bases, and 14 bases separated the two germline ends. CDR3 sequence reads: CASSLAGTSSSYEQYF. In DNA form, the CDR3 reads TGTGCCAGCAGTTTAGCCGGGACTTCAAGCTCCTACGAGCAGTACTTC.

This clonotype was observed at least ten times. The CDR3 is CSVESNTEAFF. The CDR3 DNA sequence: TGCAGCGTTGAATCGAACACTGAAGCTTTCTTT. This sequence joins TRBV29-1 and TRBJ1-1; D gene uncertain. The CDR3 is 11 amino acids. The germline gives CDR1 SQVTM, CDR2 ANQGSEA. V was cut by 2 bases and J by 1 base, with 2 bases left in between.

This clonotype has just a few counts. This chain connects TRBV28 to TRBJ2-5; 9 bases agree with TRBD2. The CDR3 is 19 residues long. With 6 bases clipped from V and 4 bases from J, the junction kept 21 bases outside the gene matches. Germline-derived CDR1 and CDR2 are MDHEN and SYDVKM. CDR3 protein: CASRSPWDGGRGSLETQYF. The CDR3 coding sequence is TGTGCCAGCAGATCACCCTGGGACGGCGGGAGGGGCAGTTTAGAGACCCAGTACTTC.

This clonotype was picked up a small number of times. This chain links TRBV25-1 with TRBJ2-7, with 7 positions matching TRBD1. Germline V gene data show CDR1 as MGHDK and CDR2 as SYGVNS. The CDR3 extends over 14 amino acids. Trimming cost V 3 bases and J 5 bases; bases outside gene matches: 7. The CDR3 nucleotides read TGTGCCAGCAGTGAGCAACAGGGGCCCCACGAGCAGTACTTC. The encoded protein is CASSEQQGPHEQYF.

There are a few counts of this clonotype. This chain links TRBV21-1 with TRBJ2-7; the D call of TRBD1 is as the table states it, not checked on the DNA. TRBV21-1 is termed a pseudogene. This CDR3 spans 15 amino acids. CDR3 coding DNA: TGTGCCAGCAGCAAAGTTGGCCTACAGGGGGGGGAGCAGTACTTC. Its translation is CASSKVGLQGGEQYF.

This clonotype turned up a few times. This sequence joins TRBV7-2 and TRBJ2-5; D possibly corresponds to TRBD1 (5 bases). Germline V lookup: CDR1 SGHTA, CDR2 FQGNSA. V was pared by 3 bases and J by 1 base, with 9 bases between. The CDR3 loop spans 14 amino acids. CDR3 DNA: TGTGCCAGCAGCTTGTCAGGGCCCCAAGAGACCCAGTACTTC. Translating gives CASSLSGPQETQYF.

This clonotype was counted ten times or more. The V and J genes are TRBV12-3 or TRBV12-4 and TRBJ2-5; D gene ambiguous. The CDR3 totals 15 residues. Trimming left V 3 bases short and J 2 bases short, with 13 bases between. CDR3 sequence reads: CASSLRRKKQETQYF. The CDR3, as DNA: TGTGCCAGCAGTTTGAGGCGGAAGAAGCAAGAGACCCAGTACTTC.

The chain is built from TRBV20-1 and TRBJ2-3; D is unresolved. CDR3 length: 12 residues. The V and J ends lost 0 bases and 4 bases respectively, with 5 bases between them. Germline V lookup: CDR1 DFQATT, CDR2 SNEGSKA (reference sequence). The CDR3 loop is CSARDPADTQYF. In nucleotides, the CDR3 is TGCAGTGCTAGAGATCCGGCAGATACGCAGTATTTT.

This clonotype was observed a handful of times. V usage is TRBV20-1 and J usage is TRBJ2-7; D gene ambiguous. The CDR3 loop spans 13 amino acids. The V and J ends lost 3 bases and 0 bases respectively, with 9 bases between them. The V gene's germline CDR1 is DFQATT and CDR2 SNEGSKA (reference sequence). The CDR3 loop is CSASLPSSYEQYF. The CDR3 bases are TGCAGTGCTAGTCTCCCAAGCTCCTACGAGCAGTACTTC.

The V gene is TRBV28, the J gene TRBJ1-6; unclear D gene. Germline values: CDR1 MDHEN, CDR2 SYDVKM. The CDR3 extends over 16 amino acids. V lost 6 bases, J lost 3 bases, and 15 bases lay in between. CDR3 residues: CASSFDSGLYNSPLHF. As DNA, the CDR3 is TGTGCCAGCAGCTTCGATTCGGGCCTCTATAATTCACCCCTCCACTTT.

This clonotype occurred a few times. This rearrangement joins TRBV2 to TRBJ1-3; D ambiguous. The CDR3 has 10 amino acids. V was cut by 4 bases and J by 9 bases, with 4 bases left in between. CDR1 and CDR2 from the germline V gene are SNHLY and FYNNEI. CDR3 DNA: TGTGCCAGCAGTGGGGTCACCATATATTTT. It is translated as CASSGVTIYF.